Listed here is a single T cell receptor (beta chain). The cohort comprised adults aged about 18 to 100 years residing in under 25 US areas. Produced via immunoSEQ multiplex PCR; TCRdb's table is partial and in-frame only. The repertoire holds fewer than 400,000 clones, with more than 75% as singletons. The CDR3 length is 16 residues. The V gene end was trimmed by 5 bases and the J gene end by 8 bases; junction bases not matched to a gene: 14. CDR1 is SEHNR, CDR2 FQNEAQ, per germline (reference sequence). The record originates from a study of blood T cell repertoires in COVID-19. The TCR was taken from a woman aged 45 to 65 who had recovered from COVID-19. This chain connects TRBV7-9 to TRBJ1-1; TRBD1 matches at 10 bases. Sequencing input: PBMCs or T cells enriched from blood (not recorded which). CDR3: CASSVTAGTGETEAFF. The CDR3 nucleotides are TGTGCCAGCAGCGTAACTGCCGGGACAGGGGAAACCGAAGCTTTCTTT.